A selection of T cell receptor beta chains follows, all from one sample in a study of OX40 agonist ivuxolimab in advanced cancers. Sequenced by immunoSEQ multiplex PCR; TCRdb stores in-frame clones only, minus some. The table lists 60,000 to 75,000 clones, about 90% of them singletons. The sequences come from CD4+ or CD8+ T cells sorted from blood, collected in a trial of the OX40 agonist ivuxolimab. The receptors stem from an adult with an advanced solid tumor such as melanoma, head and neck, liver or kidney cancer. Each CDR3 is given without its conserved first and last residue. The size field is filled for only some rows; it gives once, few, many or a size class.

clone_size v_call cdr3_aa
NA TRBV4-1 ASSQGKGSGQYNEQF
NA TRBV14 ASSQADRDRRGSNTGELF
NA TRBV28 ASSLSYQETQY
few TRBV6-6 ASSGDRYTGELF
NA TRBV25-1 ASKSSGNTIY
NA TRBV7-9 ASSLDSTDTQY
once TRBV7-2 ASSLGPSGLRGDTQY
NA TRBV5-6 ASSPGRPVSYNSPLH
NA TRBV19 ASSIAGGRSSYEQY
NA TRBV2 ASSEFWEETQY
few TRBV5-1 ASSLDRGNTEAF
NA TRBV25-1 ASSEVGQGQEAQY
NA TRBV7-2 ASSPRGQGAYTQY
NA TRBV29-1 SVGQGSGYGYT
NA TRBV10-2 ASSRVTELF
once TRBV30 AWSVRSGSNEQF
NA TRBV28 ASSSDRSGELF
NA TRBV6-6 ASSYSRDSGEAF
NA TRBV28 ASSFNWGRGYT
NA TRBV5-5 ASSWTFLTPNTEAF
NA TRBV5-1 ASSSGQGNIQY
NA TRBV11-2 ASSLAGFGSGYGYT
NA TRBV7-7 ASSLDGFSEQY
NA TRBV5-4 ASSLKGAGEKLF
NA TRBV30 AWSLPGKSTDTQY
once TRBV30 AWSLSLGGTDTQY
once TRBV19 ASSIPGLAAALEDTQY
NA TRBV2 ASSEFQGGAVYGYT
medium-sized TRBV19 ASSIRESAEAF
NA TRBV2 ASTPTGDGNQPQH
NA TRBV2 ASSEAIGAAYGYT
NA TRBV19 ASSPGRDRKNIQY
NA TRBV4-1 ASSQEEKANYGYT
NA TRBV15 ATSTRDSKMNTEAF
NA TRBV14 ASSQETLTDTQY
NA TRBV7-9 ASSGGGNYGYT
once TRBV28 ASSLTGQGDYGYT
NA TRBV9 ASSGALGTEAF
NA TRBV9 ASSETGREKLF
NA TRBV15 ATSVGPNEQY
NA TRBV6-1 SVRGNLETQY
NA TRBV11-2 ASSSGLASYEQY
NA TRBV5-4 ASSSERGVSYEQY
NA TRBV6-5 ASSYSWTGGSGYT
once TRBV2 ASSDLSTVPGEKLF
NA TRBV5-4 ASSWRDGNNEQF
NA TRBV11-2 ASSPNMGGTGELF
few TRBV7-9 ASSPQETQY
NA TRBV5-5 ASSLVRDWGKNEQY
NA TRBV4-2 ASSFRQGKGEKLF
NA TRBV11-2 ASSLMRGETQY
NA TRBV5-1 ASSLAGSGDYEQY
NA TRBV28 ASSLSGTALYEQY
NA TRBV2 ASRQGAQETQY
NA TRBV5-4 ASSPGQRGSPLH